Listed here are 17 T cell receptor beta chains from one sample, sequenced in a study of blood T cells in healthy people across ages. It was with a sample-barcoded 5' primer and a J-beta primer mix that a second PCR of about 6 to 11 cycles was run. TCRdb re-derived calls from the 5' RACE reads in MiXCR, one entry per CDR3 protein. The repertoire includes 1.2 million to 1.5 million distinct CDR3 sequences, roughly 45% of them detected once, and approximately 7.9% sits in the top ten. The sequencing sample was made of blood. The receptors derive from a woman aged 18-29 years in good health.

The J gene is TRBJ1-1, the V gene TRBV5-5; 7 bases are a match to TRBD1. CDR3 length: 18 amino acids. Looked up from germline, CDR1 is SGHKS and CDR2 is YYEKEE (reference sequence). V lost 0 bases, J lost 3 bases, and 14 bases stayed unmatched. CDR3 sequence (DNA): TGTGCCAGCAGCTTGGGCCCGATCTCTCCAGGGGGTGACACTGAAGCTTTCTTT. Residues: CASSLGPISPGGDTEAFF.

The genes are TRBV29-1 and TRBJ2-5, with D possibly being TRBD1 (6 bases). Germline CDR1 is SQVTM and CDR2 is ANQGSEA. CDR3 length equals 11 residues. The V and J ends lost 8 bases and 5 bases respectively, with 12 bases between them. The CDR3 sequence: CSWTRGETQYF. DNA of the CDR3: TGCAGCTGGACCAGGGGCGAGACCCAGTACTTC.

The rearrangement joins TRBV10-3 to TRBJ1-6; D unresolved. The germline V and J ends were trimmed by 2 bases and 5 bases, with 7 bases remaining between them. This CDR3 has 14 residues. The germline gives CDR1 ENHRY, CDR2 SYGVKD. CDR3 nucleotides: TGTGCCATCAGTGAGCTGGAAAATAATTCACCCCTCCACTTT. This encodes CAISELENNSPLHF.

The chain couples TRBV20-1 to TRBJ2-1; a possible D gene is TRBD2 (6 bases). The CDR3 consists of 12 residues. CDR1 and CDR2 (germline): DFQATT, SNEGSKA (reference sequence). The V end was cut by 4 bases, the J end by 11 bases, with 15 bases between. In nucleotides, the CDR3 is TGCAGTGCTAACGAGCGGCGGGGACAGCAGTTCTTC. Translated, it gives CSANERRGQQFF.

The rearrangement uses TRBV5-6 and TRBJ2-1; D is undetermined. The CDR3 extends over 13 amino acids. The germline CDR1 and CDR2 sequences are SGHDT and YYEEEE. The V gene lost 2 bases and the J gene lost 6 bases, with 9 bases spanning the gap. The CDR3 here is CASSLEQSNEQFF. The CDR3 DNA reads TGTGCCAGCAGCTTAGAACAGTCCAATGAGCAGTTCTTC.

This clonotype was detected only a few times. Written as DNA, the CDR3 is TGTGCCAGCAGCGTAGGGGGAGGGTCCGATCAGCCCCAGCATTTT. As protein: CASSVGGGSDQPQHF. V is TRBV9 and J is TRBJ1-5; D is unresolved. The length of the CDR3 is 15 residues. Per the germline V gene, CDR1 is SGDLS and CDR2 is YYNGEE. Between the trimmed V and J ends, which lost 0 bases and 5 bases, there was a span of 12 bases. Filled out from reference TRBV9 and TRBJ1-5, the complete variable domain reads DSGVTQTPKHLITATGQRVTLRCSPRSGDLSVYWYQQSLDQGLQFLIQYYNGEERAKGNILERFSAQQFPDLHSELNLSSLELGDSALYFCASSVGGGSDQPQHFGDGTRLSIL.

The V call is TRBV6-5, the J call TRBJ2-1; 7 bases map to TRBD1. The CDR3 is 16 residues long. J was trimmed by 2 bases and V by 4 bases; bases with no gene match: 8. Per the germline V gene, CDR1 is MNHEY and CDR2 is SVGAGI. In DNA, the CDR3 is TGTGCCAGCAGTTCCCGCAGGGGGAGAACCTACAATGAGCAGTTCTTC. Its translation: CASSSRRGRTYNEQFF.

This clonotype showed up just a few times. CDR3 residues: CSAGPSYEQYF. In DNA form, the CDR3 reads TGCAGTGCCGGTCCTTCCTACGAGCAGTACTTC. The chain combines TRBV20-1 with TRBJ2-7; D uncertain. V lost 6 bases and J 1 base, leaving 7 bases between the germline ends. The CDR3 consists of 11 residues. In germline, CDR1 is DFQATT, CDR2 SNEGSKA (reference sequence).

The chain has TRBV27 and TRBJ2-7, with D unresolved. This CDR3 is 15 amino acids long. V was pared by 5 bases and J by 5 bases, with 19 bases between. CDR1 is MNHEY, CDR2 SMNVEV, per germline (reference sequence). The DNA for the CDR3 is TGTGCCAGCAGTCCCCCGGGCCGCTTAAGTAACGAGCAGTACTTC. Translation: CASSPPGRLSNEQYF.

CDR3: CASSQLEARGGASTEAFF. The CDR3, as DNA: TGTGCCAGCAGCCAACTAGAAGCGCGGGGGGGGGCCAGCACTGAAGCTTTCTTT. The chain uses TRBV3-1 and TRBJ1-1; weak D call: TRBD1 (6 bases). Trimming took 2 bases from V and 4 from J, leaving 23 bases between them. The CDR3 has 18 amino acids. Per the germline V gene, CDR1 is LGHDT and CDR2 is YNNKEL (reference sequence).

The chain combines TRBV20-1 with TRBJ1-5; D perhaps matches TRBD1 (5 bases). The ends were cut back, 6 bases at V and 7 bases at J, with 19 bases in the middle. CDR1 is DFQATT, CDR2 SNEGSKA, per germline (reference sequence). The CDR3 spans 14 residues. In nucleotides, the CDR3 is TGCAGTGCACAATTCAAGAGTTCAGGGCAGCCCCAGCATTTT. This encodes CSAQFKSSGQPQHF.

The rearrangement uses TRBV5-1 and TRBJ2-5; a weak D match, TRBD2 (6 bases). V was cut by 7 bases and J by 4 bases, with 20 bases left in between. The germline gives CDR1 SGHRS, CDR2 YFSETQ. The CDR3 runs to 15 residues. DNA of the CDR3: TGCGCCAGCGGACTCTCCCGCGGGGCTCGAGAGACCCAGTACTTC. It encodes CASGLSRGARETQYF.

A remark on this clonotype: Sequence at one end of the junction differs from germline and may be a read error. The V and J genes are TRBV29-1 and TRBJ1-1; weak D call: TRBD1 (5 bases). CDR1 is SQVTM and CDR2 is ANQGSEA in the germline V gene. This CDR3 has 11 amino acids. CDR3 sequence: CMGHSNTEAFF. CDR3 DNA: TGTATGGGGCACTCGAACACTGAAGCTTTCTTT.

This chain joins TRBV28 and TRBJ2-1; perhaps TRBD1 as D (6 bases). The last part of the DNA fits TRBJ2-7 better; the J call may be wrong. The CDR3 is made up of 16 amino acids. Germline values: CDR1 MDHEN, CDR2 SYDVKM. In DNA form, the CDR3 reads TGTGCCAGCAGTTTCCCCGGGACACCCTCCTACAATGAGCAGTACTTC. Protein: CASSFPGTPSYNEQYF.

The chain links TRBV11-2 to TRBJ2-1; D perhaps matches TRBD2 (5 bases). The last part of the DNA fits TRBJ2-7 better; the J call may be wrong. This CDR3 contains 18 residues. CDR1 and CDR2 (germline): SGHAT, FQNNGV. Here the CDR3 DNA reads TGTGCCAGCAGCTTATTGGAGGTCCCTCGATCCCTCTACAATGAGCAGTACTTC. Protein: CASSLLEVPRSLYNEQYF.

V usage is TRBV20-1 and J usage is TRBJ1-2, with D hard to call. The CDR3 runs to 12 residues. Germline-derived CDR1 and CDR2 are DFQATT and SNEGSKA (reference sequence). V shed 2 bases and J shed 7 bases, with 11 bases lying between them. The CDR3 loop reads CSARPSAGGYTF. DNA of the CDR3: TGCAGTGCTAGACCCTCCGCGGGTGGCTACACCTTC.

The V and J genes are TRBV2 and TRBJ2-1; D could derive from TRBD1 or TRBD2 (6 bases each). Germline CDR1 reads SNHLY; CDR2 reads FYNNEI. The CDR3 contains 13 residues. Trimming removed 4 bases at V and 8 bases at J, with 12 bases between. The CDR3 nucleotides read TGTGCCAGCAGTGTTGAGGGGGAGGATGAGCAGTTCTTC. This encodes CASSVEGEDEQFF.